A selection of T cell receptor beta chains follows, all from one sample in a study of blood T cell repertoires in COVID-19. Profiled with immunoSEQ multiplex PCR; TCRdb holds only in-frame clones, not every one. The profile shows about 80,000 clones, about 80% of them singletons. The sequenced material came from peripheral blood. These receptors were taken from a human donor in a cohort sampled during active COVID-19. The CDR3 runs from the conserved cysteine through the conserved F or W. D genes are given only for firm matches. Clone size is not always given. Where it is, it says once, few, many or a class for expanded clones.

D gene	V gene	clone size	J gene	CDR3 DNA	CDR3 protein
NA	TRBV1	NA	TRBJ2-1	TGCACCAGCAGCCAAAATCCCCGCCTAAGCTCCTACAATGAGCAGTTCTTC	CTSSQNPRLSSYNEQFF
TRBD1	TRBV28	NA	TRBJ2-1	TGTGCCAGCAGCTCCCCGGGACAGGGCGGGGATGAGCAGTTCTTC	CASSSPGQGGDEQFF
TRBD1	TRBV18	NA	TRBJ2-2	TGTGCCAGCTCAACGAGGACAGGGGCCACCGGGGAGCTGTTTTTT	CASSTRTGATGELFF
NA	TRBV19	few	TRBJ1-1	TGTGCCAGTAGTCCCCCCGGGAACACTGAAGCTTTCTTT	CASSPPGNTEAFF
NA	TRBV5-4	NA	TRBJ2-3	TGTGCCAGCAGCCAACGAGAGGCCCGCACAGATACGCAGTATTTT	CASSQREARTDTQYF
NA	TRBV9	NA	TRBJ1-4	TGTGCCAGCACCCTTCCGTCGGAGGGCGGGGGTGAAAAACTGTTTTTT	CASTLPSEGGGEKLFF
NA	TRBV30	NA	TRBJ2-7	TGTGCCTGGACCGGCGGCGACCGGAGGGAGCAGTACTTC	CAWTGGDRREQYF
NA	TRBV2	NA	TRBJ2-7	TGTGCCAGTAAGGGGGGGACTGCTCCCCACGAGCAGTACTTC	CASKGGTAPHEQYF
NA	TRBV5-6	NA	TRBJ2-7	TGTGCCAGCAGCCCGCTGGGGCTCGAGCAGTACTTC	CASSPLGLEQYF
TRBD1	TRBV29-1	NA	TRBJ2-1	TGCAGCGTCCCGGGACAGGGACAAAATGAGCAGTTCTTC	CSVPGQGQNEQFF
NA	TRBV6-5	NA	TRBJ2-4	TGTGCCAGCAGTCCCCTAGCGCCCCAAAACATTCAGTACTTC	CASSPLAPQNIQYF
NA	TRBV5-5	NA	TRBJ1-2	TGTGCCAGCAGCTCTCGACGGGGGGAGTATGGCTACACCTTC	CASSSRRGEYGYTF
NA	TRBV7-3	NA	TRBJ2-2	TGTGCCAGCAGCTTGTACAGGGAATCCGGGGAGCTGTTTTTT	CASSLYRESGELFF
NA	TRBV6-4	NA	TRBJ1-5	TGTGCCAGTAACCACTTGGGAGGGCCCCAGCATTTT	CASNHLGGPQHF